Here is one TCR beta chain with its context. Each mixed lymphocyte reaction held 200,000 CFSE-labeled responders and 200,000 irradiated violet-dye-labeled stimulators. Cell sorting after the reaction yielded proliferating CFSE-low CD3+CD4+ and CD3+CD8+ responders. This sample was included in a study of graft-versus-host responses after intestinal transplantation. Across the whole study: For about three years after anti-thymocyte globulin induction, all recipients took tacrolimus and steroids.

The CDR3 spans 14 residues. Trimming stripped 5 bases from V and 2 bases from J, with 13 bases between. Germline V lookup: CDR1 LNHDA, CDR2 SQIVND (reference sequence). Produced via immunoSEQ multiplex PCR; TCRdb's table is partial and in-frame only. This table holds about 12,000 clones, 35% found once. General study findings and limits: Graft-versus-host to host-versus-graft clonal ratios in allografts were high in patients with graft-donor T cell macrochimerism.

This clonotype was obtained from a human patient who received an intestinal transplant. The gene calls are TRBV19 and TRBJ2-7; possibly TRBD1 for D (6 bases). Source: alloreactive CD8+ T cells from a mixed lymphocyte reaction culture, taken before intestinal transplant. Subset denoted: CFSE-low proliferating T cells sorted from roughly six-day pre-transplant mixed lymphocyte reaction (GvH or HvG direction). This CDR3 is CASSSGTLTYEQYF. CDR3 DNA: TGTGCCAGTAGTTCCGGGACACTTACCTACGAGCAGTACTTC.